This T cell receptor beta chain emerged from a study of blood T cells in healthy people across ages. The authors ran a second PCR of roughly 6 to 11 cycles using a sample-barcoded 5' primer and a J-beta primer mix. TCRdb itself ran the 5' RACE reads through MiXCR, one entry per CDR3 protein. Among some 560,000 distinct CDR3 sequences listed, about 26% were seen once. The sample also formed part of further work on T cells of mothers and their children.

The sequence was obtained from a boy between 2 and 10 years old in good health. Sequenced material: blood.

CDR3 in DNA: TGTGCCAGCGCGCGTAGAGGGCAAGAGACCCAGTACTTC. This codes for CASARRGQETQYF. The rearrangement links TRBV7-9 to TRBJ2-5; D possibly corresponds to TRBD2 (5 bases). This CDR3 contains 13 residues. Germline assignment: CDR1 SEHNR and CDR2 FQNEAQ (reference sequence). Trimming left V 8 bases short and J 2 bases short, with 12 bases between.